The entry below describes one T cell receptor (beta chain). Its antigen is not known. CDR1 and CDR2 from the germline V gene are DFQATT and SNEGSKA (reference sequence). The V gene end was trimmed by 0 bases and the J gene end by 2 bases; junction bases not matched to a gene: 9. This CDR3 spans 17 amino acids. These data are taken from a study of CD8 T cells in Susac syndrome. Study-level findings and limits: It was acknowledged by the study that relatively few individuals were included in its TCR sequencing and HLA analysis.

A quantity of about 0.45 to 1 ug RNA underwent reverse transcription using random hexamers. TCRdb passed the immunoSEQ multiplex PCR reads through MiXCR, listing each CDR3 protein once. This sample has a few hundred thousand distinct CDR3 sequences, with over 85% found just once. V gene TRBV20-1 combines with J gene TRBJ2-5; 10 bases agree with TRBD2. Sample: CD4+ T cells from PBMCs. The sequence derives from a human donor with multiple sclerosis. CDR3 region: CSARDWSSGRFQETQYF. DNA for the CDR3: TGCAGTGCTAGAGATTGGAGTAGCGGGAGGTTTCAAGAGACCCAGTACTTC.